The 23 T cell receptor beta chains below come from one sample, sequenced in a study of blood T cell repertoires in COVID-19. TCRdb's copy holds only in-frame clones and misses some; the assay was immunoSEQ multiplex PCR. The sample yields under 200,000 clones, roughly 83% seen once. Source material: peripheral blood. The receptors originated from a man in his late teens or twenties with active or convalescent COVID-19.

About this clone: Other DNA sequences in this specimen translate into the identical CDR3. V gene TRBV7-9 combines with J gene TRBJ2-1; 9 nucleotides line up with TRBD2. The CDR3 loop spans 15 amino acids. J gave up 7 bases and V 1 base, and 5 bases lay outside the gene matches. Germline-derived CDR1 and CDR2 are SEHNR and FQNEAQ (reference sequence). The CDR3 spells CASSLVGLARNEQFF. The CDR3 region has the DNA TGTGCCAGCAGCTTAGTAGGACTAGCGAGGAATGAGCAGTTCTTC. Combining the CDR3 with reference TRBV7-9 and TRBJ2-1 gives the whole variable domain DTGVSQNPRHKITKRGQNVTFRCDPISEHNRLYWYRQTLGQGPEFLTYFQNEAQLEKSRLLSDRFSAERPKGSFSTLEIQRTEQGDSAMYLCASSLVGLARNEQFFGPGTRLTVL.

As to this clone: Relative to the germline gene, one junction end is altered; a read error may explain this. The chain carries TRBV19 and TRBJ2-7; D possibly corresponds to TRBD2 (5 bases). The CDR3 totals 8 residues. CDR1 and CDR2 (germline): LNHDA, SQIVND (reference sequence). The CDR3 DNA follows: TGTGCCAGCAGTATCGGGAAATTC. It encodes CASSIGKF.

This chain links TRBV6-5 with TRBJ2-2; no clear D. The ends were cut back, 1 base at V and 6 bases at J, with 15 bases in the middle. The CDR3 covers 16 residues. From germline, CDR1 is MNHEY and CDR2 SVGAGI. The CDR3 sequence: CASSYFGPRYAGELFF. DNA for the CDR3: TGTGCCAGCAGTTACTTCGGTCCTCGGTACGCCGGGGAGCTGTTTTTT.

V and J are TRBV3-1 (or the pseudogene TRBV3-2) and TRBJ1-2; a possible D gene is TRBD1 (5 bases). The CDR3 contains 14 residues. V was trimmed by 0 bases and J by 8 bases, leaving 13 bases between them. From germline, CDR1 is LGHDT and CDR2 YNNKEL (reference sequence). The CDR3 loop reads CASSQDFSGRGYTF. The CDR3 DNA reads TGTGCCAGCAGCCAAGATTTTTCAGGGAGGGGCTACACCTTC.

This clone was recorded only once. The J gene is TRBJ2-7, the V gene TRBV24-1; 8 bases agree with TRBD2. V was clipped by 2 bases and J by 5 bases; unmatched bases: 1. This CDR3 has 13 amino acids. The germline V gene has CDR1 KGHDR and CDR2 SFDVKD. Here the CDR3 reads CATSDSLADEQYF. CDR3 coding DNA: TGTGCCACCAGTGATTCACTAGCGGACGAGCAGTACTTC.

The V and J genes are TRBV14 and TRBJ2-1, with a weak D call TRBD1 (5 bases). The ends were cut back, 4 bases at V and 11 bases at J, with 15 bases in the middle. The length of the CDR3 is 13 residues. Germline values: CDR1 SGHDN, CDR2 FVKESK. CDR3 in DNA: TGTGCCAGCAGCCCCTCCTCAAGGACAAAGCAGTTCTTC. Translation gives CASSPSSRTKQFF.

The rearrangement joins TRBV5-1 to TRBJ1-2; no definite D call. Trimming shortened V by 3 bases and J by 4 bases, and 22 bases separated the two germline ends. The CDR3 length is 17 residues. The germline gives CDR1 SGHRS, CDR2 YFSETQ. CDR3 residues: CASSSIEVKDGIYGYTF. CDR3 coding DNA: TGCGCCAGCAGCTCAATCGAGGTGAAAGACGGAATCTATGGCTACACCTTC.

The J gene is TRBJ2-7, the V gene TRBV5-4; D unresolved. The CDR3 extends over 13 amino acids. Trimming took off 3 bases at V and 3 bases at J, with 10 bases between the two ends. Germline V gives CDR1 SGHNT, CDR2 YYREEE (reference sequence). The CDR3 DNA sequence: TGTGCCAGCAGCTATGACTGGAACTACGAGCAGTACTTC. Protein sequence: CASSYDWNYEQYF.

The gene calls are TRBV4-1 and TRBJ2-7; 7 bases match TRBD1. Germline trimming cut 2 bases from V and 4 bases from J; bases unmatched to any gene: 8. The germline gives CDR1 MGHRA, CDR2 YSYEKL. The CDR3 is 15 residues long. CDR3 in amino acids: CASSQHDRVVYEQYF. The CDR3 DNA is TGCGCCAGCAGCCAACATGACAGGGTTGTTTACGAGCAGTACTTC.

This chain links TRBV7-2 with TRBJ1-2; D might be TRBD1 (6 bases). The CDR3 sequence is 16 residues long. V gave up 3 bases and J gave up 10 bases, with 24 bases separating them. Germline CDR1 is SGHTA and CDR2 is FQGNSA. The CDR3 region has the DNA TGTGCCAGCAGCTTCTTAGGGGACACGCCGGAGTTTACCTACACCTTC. This encodes CASSFLGDTPEFTYTF.

V usage is TRBV6-5 and J usage is TRBJ1-1; no definite D call. Trimming shortened V by 6 bases and J by 5 bases, and 16 bases separated the two germline ends. The CDR3 contains 14 residues. Germline-derived CDR1 and CDR2 are MNHEY and SVGAGI. The chain's CDR3 is CASSPTRARTEAFF. The CDR3 nucleotides read TGTGCCAGCAGCCCCACGAGGGCACGGACTGAAGCTTTCTTT.

The chain carries TRBV18 and TRBJ1-2, with 7 bases that match TRBD1. This CDR3 is 14 amino acids long. The germline V gene has CDR1 KGHSH and CDR2 LQKENI. Germline trimming cut 2 bases from V and 4 bases from J; bases unmatched to any gene: 4. In DNA form, the CDR3 reads TGTGCCAGCTCACCAGAGGGGGCTGGCTATGGCTACACCTTC. Translation gives CASSPEGAGYGYTF.

The rearrangement uses TRBV2 and TRBJ2-7; perhaps TRBD2 as D (5 bases). Germline V gene data show CDR1 as SNHLY and CDR2 as FYNNEI. This CDR3 is built from 12 residues. The V end lost 5 bases, the J end lost 9 bases, and 14 bases lay between the germline ends. The CDR3 sequence: CASSLDRGGQYF. The DNA for the CDR3 is TGTGCCAGCAGTCTGGATCGGGGTGGGCAGTACTTC.

V usage is TRBV5-1 and J usage is TRBJ2-5; 7 bases align to TRBD1. The CDR3 contains 17 residues. With 3 bases clipped from V and 1 base from J, the junction kept 12 bases outside the gene matches. CDR1 is SGHRS, CDR2 YFSETQ, per germline. CDR3 sequence: CASSYYGQDSLQETQYF. CDR3 DNA sequence: TGCGCCAGCAGCTACTACGGACAGGATTCCCTCCAAGAGACCCAGTACTTC. Variable domain in full (rest from reference TRBV5-1 and TRBJ2-5): KAGVTQTPRYLIKTRGQQVTLSCSPISGHRSVSWYQQTPGQGLQFLFEYFSETQRNKGNFPGRFSGRQFSNSRSEMNVSTLELGDSALYLCASSYYGQDSLQETQYFGPGTRLLVL.

The CDR3 region has the DNA TGTGCCAGCAGCTACAGGGCAGGCTACACCTTC. It is translated as CASSYRAGYTF. This chain uses TRBV5-8 with TRBJ1-2; D might be TRBD1 (6 bases). Per the germline V gene, CDR1 is SGHTS and CDR2 is YDEGEE. With 3 bases removed from V and 8 bases from J, the gap between germline ends came to 8 bases. The CDR3 runs 11 residues.

The V and J genes are TRBV27 and TRBJ2-5, with D maybe TRBD1 (6 bases). V was pared by 10 bases and J by 5 bases, with 23 bases between. Germline values: CDR1 MNHEY, CDR2 SMNVEV (reference sequence). The length of the CDR3 is 15 residues. As DNA, the CDR3 is TGTGCCACACAGGGAGCTGGGCTGATGGGGGAGACCCAGTACTTC. Translation gives CATQGAGLMGETQYF.

In its sample, this clone was seen once. The chain is built from TRBV7-9 and TRBJ2-2; 12 bases map to TRBD1. The length of the CDR3 is 18 residues. From germline, CDR1 is SEHNR and CDR2 FQNEAQ (reference sequence). Germline trimming cut 0 bases from V and 5 bases from J; bases unmatched to any gene: 7. The CDR3 loop reads CASSLAWGQGAPTGELFF. DNA for the CDR3: TGTGCCAGCAGCTTAGCGTGGGGACAGGGGGCGCCAACCGGGGAGCTGTTTTTT.

The gene calls are TRBV19 and TRBJ1-1, with D maybe TRBD1 (5 bases). The germline V gene encodes CDR1 LNHDA and CDR2 SQIVND (reference sequence). The CDR3 is 14 amino acids. V lost 5 bases to trimming and J lost 0 bases, with 10 bases between them. CDR3 nucleotides: TGTGCCAGTAGTCGACAGAAAATGAACACTGAAGCTTTCTTT. As protein: CASSRQKMNTEAFF.

This chain connects TRBV19 to TRBJ1-2; tentative D call: TRBD1 (5 bases). Trimming left V 3 bases short and J 6 bases short, with 11 bases between. The CDR3 extends over 13 amino acids. Germline V gene data show CDR1 as LNHDA and CDR2 as SQIVND (reference sequence). CDR3 nucleotides: TGTGCCAGTAGTATTAACAGGTTGGATGGCTACACCTTC. Its translation: CASSINRLDGYTF.

In DNA, the CDR3 is TGTGCCAGCAGCTTAGACCAAAAGGACTACTCCTACGAGCAGTACTTC. Residues: CASSLDQKDYSYEQYF. The J gene is TRBJ2-7, the V gene TRBV11-2, with a possible D match to TRBD2 (6 bases). The V gene lost 0 bases and the J gene lost 0 bases, with 12 bases spanning the gap. The CDR3 covers 16 residues. Germline CDR1 and CDR2: SGHAT and FQNNGV.

This rearrangement joins TRBV19 to TRBJ2-3; maybe TRBD2 (6 bases). Germline loops: CDR1 LNHDA, CDR2 SQIVND (reference sequence). V lost 6 bases and J lost 4, with 17 bases in between. The CDR3 extends over 15 amino acids. The CDR3 nucleotides read TGTGCCAGTAGCCCGCGACGGGAGTTTTCAGATACGCAGTATTTT. This gives the protein CASSPRREFSDTQYF.

The CDR3 sequence: CASSLAGTGYNEQFF. In DNA, the CDR3 is TGCGCCAGCAGCTTGGCCGGGACAGGGTACAATGAGCAGTTCTTC. The genes are TRBV5-1 and TRBJ2-1; 9 nucleotides match TRBD1. The CDR3 consists of 15 residues. Germline CDR1 reads SGHRS; CDR2 reads YFSETQ. The V segment lost 0 bases and the J segment 4 bases; nucleotides outside the gene matches: 2.

The chain employs TRBV7-9 and TRBJ1-6, with 10 bases fitting TRBD1. The germline V gene has CDR1 SEHNR and CDR2 FQNEAQ (reference sequence). This CDR3 has 16 amino acids. J gave up 8 bases and V 10 bases, and 14 bases lay outside the gene matches. The DNA for the CDR3 is TGTGCCACCGCACTTTCCGTAGGGACAGGGGATTCACCCCTCCACTTT. Amino acid sequence: CATALSVGTGDSPLHF.